This section outlines one T cell receptor beta chain sequence together with its context. No antigen is known for it. Qualities for individual bases were not recorded, and no much larger clone is one base off. To be selected, patients needed enough residual fresh-frozen tumor tissue and more than two years of available survival data. Although molecular status otherwise differed among the glioblastoma patients, no patient had an isocitrate dehydrogenase mutation. PBMC were collected before vaccination, two weeks after the third vaccination, and at tumor progression if progression occurred. The Qiagen DNeasy Blood extraction Kit was used for extraction of genomic DNA. Using the immunoSEQ assay, TCRB CDR3 regions were amplified from 2 to 2.5 micrograms of genomic DNA, or from all available DNA when less than that was on hand. For multiplex PCR, 60 forward primers for TCR V beta segments and 13 reverse primers for J beta segments were used. To estimate reads per starting template, synthetic control templates were spiked into each sample at limiting dilution. Sequencing produced 87 bp reads on the Illumina HiSeq System. The paper's data handling went like this. PCR and sequencing errors were removed by a nearest neighbor algorithm that merged closely related sequences. TCR overlap was measured as the percentage of unique tumor TCR beta sequences also present in the same patient's peripheral blood. TCRdb mirrors the immuneACCESS table, restricted to in-frame sequences. Some clones are absent from its copies; in checked studies, under half trace to an unresolved V gene, and the reason for the others is unknown. That table supplies the V and J calls and clone size; D and trimming were determined from the DNA. The sample table holds about 73,000 clones, of which over 70% were seen once. Under 2.5% of the sample goes to the ten largest clones.

These data belong to a study of glioma-infiltrating T cells after dendritic cell vaccination (dated by TCRdb to 2016 to 2017). A note on the overall study: The cohort included 15 or so glioblastoma patients drawn from Phase I and II dendritic cell vaccination trials, of whom 9 were newly diagnosed and 6 had recurrent disease. Survival after dendritic cell vaccination was correlated with TCR sequencing metrics such as TIL content and the overlap between tumor and blood repertoires. Between about 2003 and 2012, patients were given autologous tumor lysate-pulsed dendritic cell vaccination. To make the vaccine, monocyte-derived dendritic cells were cultured for approximately 7 days with IL-4 and GM-CSF and then pulsed overnight with autologous tumor lysate. In glioblastoma patients vaccinated with dendritic cells, deep sequencing of TCR beta CDR3 regions served to measure tumor-infiltrating lymphocyte content and to compare repertoires between tumor and blood. Each patient got three intradermal injections of the dendritic cell vaccine, spaced at biweekly intervals, in the arm below the axilla. Broad study findings and their caveats: No direct relationship between TCR clonality and survival was found, suggesting a diverse polyclonal response may matter. The cohort was small and heterogeneous, and full blood and tumor sets were available for few patients, with initial-recurrent tumor pairs available for even fewer patients. After dendritic cell vaccination, a higher estimated pretreatment TIL content predicted longer time to progression and longer overall survival. The three-group TCR overlap response model was described as speculative and requiring prospective validation.

CDR1 SNHLY and CDR2 FYNNEI are derived from the germline V gene. The CDR3 numbers 17 residues from cysteine through phenylalanine. Only the CDR3 part of the read is kept: 51 bases, read in frame from the first base. V is shortened by 0 bases, J by 3 bases, and the region joining them spans 15 bases. The sequenced sample was blood, obtained before dendritic cell vaccination. The sequence is built from TRBV2 and TRBJ1-3; no D segment can be confidently identified. The sequence derives from a human donor with glioblastoma. The DNA reads as follows: TGTGCCAGCAGTGAAGCGGCGGTGGATGATATTGGAAACACCATATATTTT. This sequence encodes CASSEAAVDDIGNTIYF.